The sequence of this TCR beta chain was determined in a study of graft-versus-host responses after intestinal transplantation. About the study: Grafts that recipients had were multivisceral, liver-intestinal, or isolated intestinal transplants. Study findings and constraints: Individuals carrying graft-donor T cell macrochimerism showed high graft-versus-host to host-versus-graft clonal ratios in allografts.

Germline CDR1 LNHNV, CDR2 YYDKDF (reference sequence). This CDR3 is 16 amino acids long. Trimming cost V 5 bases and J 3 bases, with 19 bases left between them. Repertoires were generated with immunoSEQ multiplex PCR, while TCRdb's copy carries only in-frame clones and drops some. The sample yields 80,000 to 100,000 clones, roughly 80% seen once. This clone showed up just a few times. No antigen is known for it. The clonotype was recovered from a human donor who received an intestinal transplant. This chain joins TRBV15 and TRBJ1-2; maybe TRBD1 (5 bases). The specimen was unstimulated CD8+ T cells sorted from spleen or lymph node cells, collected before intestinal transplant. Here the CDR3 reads CATSGYVDSPYYGYTF. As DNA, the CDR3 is TGTGCCACCAGCGGATACGTCGACAGCCCCTACTATGGCTACACCTTC.